A selection of T cell receptor beta chains follows, all from one sample in a study of blood T cell repertoires in COVID-19. The assay was immunoSEQ multiplex PCR, and TCRdb's table has in-frame clones only and misses some. The sample has under 200,000 clones, more than 70% seen once. The sequencing input was peripheral blood. These receptors all come from a man aged 35 to 55 with active or convalescent COVID-19. Both conserved end residues are part of each CDR3. The D gene is left open where the match is weak. Not all rows give a size; the values are once, few, many and, for expanded clones, a class.

size	V	J	D	DNA	CDR3
NA	TRBV5-1	TRBJ1-1	NA	TGCGCCAGCAGCTTGGAGGGGCTGGGGACTGAAGCTTTCTTT	CASSLEGLGTEAFF
NA	TRBV6-2/TRBV6-3	TRBJ2-2	NA	TGTGCCAGCAGTTACCGATCAGGGGATGCGAACACCGGGGAGCTGTTTTTT	CASSYRSGDANTGELFF
NA	TRBV11-2	TRBJ1-3	NA	TGTGCCAGCAGGACAGGCTCTGGAAACACCATATATTTT	CASRTGSGNTIYF
NA	TRBV19	TRBJ1-3	TRBD1	TGTGCCAGTACCCCCCAGACAGGGTCTGGAAACACCATATATTTT	CASTPQTGSGNTIYF
NA	TRBV3-1/TRBV3-2	TRBJ1-2	NA	TGTGCCAGCAGATCCGACAGGACTTATGGCTACACCTTC	CASRSDRTYGYTF
NA	TRBV29-1	TRBJ1-2	NA	TGCAGCGTTGGTACAGCAGGGGTTGGCTACACCTTC	CSVGTAGVGYTF
NA	TRBV11-2	TRBJ1-4	NA	TGTGCCAGCAGCAGACAGCCACCGAATGACCCCCTCGGGAATGAAAAACTGTTTTTT	CASSRQPPNDPLGNEKLFF
NA	TRBV5-1	TRBJ2-2	TRBD1	TGCGCCAGCAAAAATCCGGGACAGGGAAACACCGGGGAGCTGTTTTTT	CASKNPGQGNTGELFF
NA	TRBV12-5	TRBJ2-7	TRBD2	TGTGCTAGTGGCCGACTAGCAGGTACCTACGAGCAGTACTTC	CASGRLAGTYEQYF
NA	TRBV7-9	TRBJ1-6	NA	TGTGCCAGCAGCCCCGGGGGGGGCTATAATTCACCCCTCCACTTT	CASSPGGGYNSPLHF
NA	TRBV6-1	TRBJ2-1	NA	TGTGCCAGCAGTGAACCCGGGGAGAGCTCCTACAATGAGCAGTTCTTC	CASSEPGESSYNEQFF
NA	TRBV10-2	TRBJ2-5	TRBD1	TGCGCCAGCAGTGACCGGGACAGATTAAAAGAGACCCAGTACTTC	CASSDRDRLKETQYF
NA	TRBV11-2	TRBJ2-1	NA	TGTGCCAGCAGCTTTTCGGAGAGCTCCTACAATGAGCAGTTCTTC	CASSFSESSYNEQFF
NA	TRBV4-2	TRBJ2-2	TRBD1	TGTGCCAGCAGCCCCTGGCGTCTCTTATCCGGGACAGGGGGAAACACCGGGGAGCTGTTTTTT	CASSPWRLLSGTGGNTGELFF
NA	TRBV11-2	TRBJ2-1	TRBD2	TGTGCCAGCAGCTTATATCTGGGGACTAGCGGGGATTACAATGAGCAGTTCTTC	CASSLYLGTSGDYNEQFF
NA	TRBV7-8	TRBJ2-7	TRBD2	TGTGCCAGCAGCTTAGAACCCAGCGGGGTCGGCGAGCAGTACTTC	CASSLEPSGVGEQYF
NA	TRBV5-1	TRBJ2-5	TRBD1	TGCGCCAGCAGCTTTGAGGGGGCCCCAGCCGGCCAGTACTTC	CASSFEGAPAGQYF
once	TRBV28	TRBJ2-7	TRBD2	TGTGCCAGCAGTTTTCCCAGCGGGGGGGGCTACGAGCAGTACTTC	CASSFPSGGGYEQYF
once	TRBV5-1	TRBJ2-5	NA	TGCGCCAGCAGCTCTCAACCCGCGCAAGAGACCCAGTACTTC	CASSSQPAQETQYF
NA	TRBV29-1	TRBJ1-1	TRBD1	TGCAGCGTTGAAGTGGGACCGGGACAGGGGGCATCTGAAGCTTTCTTT	CSVEVGPGQGASEAFF
NA	TRBV9	TRBJ2-2	TRBD2	TGTGCCAGCAGCGTAGGATCTCGGGCGGGGGGGCCCGGGGAGCTGTTTTTT	CASSVGSRAGGPGELFF
NA	TRBV6-1	TRBJ1-5	NA	TGTGCCAGCAGTGATCAGGGGCGGAACCAGCCCCAGCATTTT	CASSDQGRNQPQHF
NA	TRBV6-5	TRBJ1-1	NA	TGTGCCAGCAGGAGCATAATGAACACTGAAGCTTTCTTT	CASRSIMNTEAFF
NA	TRBV6-6	TRBJ1-1	TRBD1	TGTGCCAGCAGGCGGGACAGGGAAAAAGCTTTCTTT	CASRRDREKAFF
NA	TRBV2	TRBJ2-6	NA	TGTGCCAGCAGTGATGGGGCTGGAGCTGGGGCCAACGTCCTGACTTTC	CASSDGAGAGANVLTF
NA	TRBV29-1	TRBJ1-2	TRBD1	TGCAGCGTTGTCTTCTATAGTAAGGGACAGGGTAACTATGGCTACACCTTC	CSVVFYSKGQGNYGYTF
NA	TRBV30	TRBJ1-2	NA	TGTGCCTGGAGTGCCCAATTCTATGGCTACACCTTC	CAWSAQFYGYTF
NA	TRBV19	TRBJ1-3	NA	TGTGCCAGTAGTCAGCCGGGAACAGGAAACACCATATATTTT	CASSQPGTGNTIYF
NA	TRBV12-5	TRBJ1-2	NA	TGTGCTAGTGGCCTTTCGTCGCTAACCCCGTTCGATGGCTACACCTTC	CASGLSSLTPFDGYTF
NA	TRBV30	TRBJ2-1	NA	TGTGCCTGGAGTGTATCCCTACTCCCGGGCAATGAGCAGTTCTTC	CAWSVSLLPGNEQFF
NA	TRBV6-1	TRBJ1-2	NA	TGTGCCAGCAGTGAGGGAGGGGACCTAGGATATAACTATGGCTACACCTTC	CASSEGGDLGYNYGYTF
NA	TRBV27	TRBJ1-5	NA	TGTGCCAGCAGTTTAAAGGTTGGGGCCTCTCGGGCTCTCCAGCATTTT	CASSLKVGASRALQHF
NA	TRBV4-3	TRBJ1-2	NA	TGCGCCAGCAGCCAAGTCTACCAGGGAGGGTATGGCTACACCTTC	CASSQVYQGGYGYTF
NA	TRBV10-3	TRBJ1-3	NA	TGTGCCATCTCTGTTTTTAAGGTTCCGCAAAGGCAGGCCCAGACTGGAAACACCATATATTTT	CAISVFKVPQRQAQTGNTIYF
few	TRBV6-1	TRBJ1-5	NA	TGTGCCAGCAGTGAGCAAACAGCTGATAGCAATCAGCCCCAGCATTTT	CASSEQTADSNQPQHF
NA	TRBV7-8	TRBJ2-5	TRBD2	TGTGCCAGCAGCTTACTAGCGGGCAACCAAGAGACCCAGTACTTC	CASSLLAGNQETQYF
once	TRBV24-1	TRBJ2-3	NA	TGTGCCACCAGTGTAACAGATACGCAGTATTTT	CATSVTDTQYF
NA	TRBV5-6	TRBJ1-1	NA	TGTGCCAGCAGCTTGGATATTAGTTGGTACACTGAAGCTTTCTTT	CASSLDISWYTEAFF
NA	TRBV19	TRBJ2-3	NA	TGTGCCAGTAGTATATCCCCAGGGGGCACAGATACGCAGTATTTT	CASSISPGGTDTQYF
once	TRBV12-3/TRBV12-4	TRBJ2-1	NA	TGTGCCAGCATGCTACAGAGCAATGAGCAGTTCTTC	CASMLQSNEQFF
NA	TRBV6-5	TRBJ1-5	NA	TGTGCCAGCAGTTACCCAGGGGAAGGCAATCAGCCCCAGCATTTT	CASSYPGEGNQPQHF
NA	TRBV15	TRBJ1-2	TRBD1	TGTGCCACCAGCAGAGATGGGCAGGGGGCGACTTACTATGGCTACACCTTC	CATSRDGQGATYYGYTF
NA	TRBV10-1	TRBJ2-7	NA	TGCGCCAGCAGTGAGTTCTGTTACCGGGACTACGAGCAGTACTTC	CASSEFCYRDYEQYF
few	TRBV9	TRBJ2-1	TRBD2	TGTGCCAGCAGCCTCCTAGCGGGGGCCGGGGATGAGCAGTTCTTC	CASSLLAGAGDEQFF
NA	TRBV5-1	TRBJ2-3	NA	TGCGCCAGCAGCTTGGCAGGGATCACAGATACGCAGTATTTT	CASSLAGITDTQYF
NA	TRBV18	TRBJ1-1	TRBD1	TGTGCCAGCTCAAAGGACAGGGGCACTGAAGCTTTCTTT	CASSKDRGTEAFF